A single sample is the source of the 10 T cell receptor beta chains below, sequenced in a study of T cell clonality in common variable immunodeficiency. Using immunoSEQ multiplex PCR, the repertoire was profiled, and TCRdb retains in-frame clones only, with some absent. This repertoire holds fewer than 25,000 clones, and none appear only once. The antigens for these receptors are not known. General study results and limits: Common variable immunodeficiency TCR beta sequences reportedly had fewer deletions and N-nucleotide insertions.

Sequenced: peripheral blood mononuclear cells. The receptors come from a human donor with common variable immunodeficiency.

This clone turned up a few times. The missing CDR3 end, 3 residues past where the read stops, is filled in from the germline J gene. The V and J genes are TRBV7-2 and TRBJ1-1; D is ambiguous. Trimming removed 2 bases from V and 3 bases from J, with 7 bases in between. Germline V gives CDR1 SGHTA, CDR2 FQGNSA. This CDR3 is built from 13 residues. The CDR3 bases that were read are TGTGCCAGCAGCTTAAAAGGGTACACTGAA. This sequence encodes CASSLKGYTE. The CDR3 in full is CASSLKGYTEAFF.

This clone was seen a few times. Read sequence stops 3 residues before the CDR3 end, and the germline J gene provides the missing end. The chain couples TRBV18 to TRBJ2-7; 7 bases match TRBD2. Per the germline V gene, CDR1 is KGHSH and CDR2 is LQKENI. The J segment lost 3 bases and the V segment lost 6 bases, leaving 11 bases of the junction unmatched. The CDR3 consists of 15 residues. The covered CDR3 bases are TGTGCCAGCTCGCAAACCTCTAGCGGAGACTACGAG. Protein product: CASSQTSSGDYE. The entire CDR3 is CASSQTSSGDYEQYF.

Regarding this clone: The CDR3 extends 3 residues past the end of the read, so its final part is completed from the germline J gene. The gene calls are TRBV29-1 and TRBJ2-5, with D perhaps TRBD1 (6 bases). From germline, CDR1 is SQVTM and CDR2 ANQGSEA. V dropped 8 bases and J dropped 2 bases, with 9 bases sitting between them. The CDR3 sequence is 11 residues long. The part of the CDR3 DNA that was read is TGCAGCACGGGACAACAAGAGACC. It specifies CSTGQQET. The whole CDR3 protein reads CSTGQQETQYF.

Regarding this clone: Read data end 3 residues before the CDR3 end; the end is taken from the germline J gene. The genes are TRBV19 and TRBJ1-2, with D possibly matching TRBD1 (6 bases). The V and J ends lost 6 bases and 2 bases respectively, with 13 bases between them. Germline CDR1 LNHDA, CDR2 SQIVND (reference sequence). The CDR3 totals 14 residues. The CDR3 bases that were read are TGTGCCAGTAGGACAGGTTATGGGAACTATGGC. It specifies CASRTGYGNYG. The whole CDR3 reads CASRTGYGNYGYTF.

This clone was counted a few times. Read data end 3 residues before the CDR3 end; the end is taken from the germline J gene. The rearrangement links TRBV18 to TRBJ2-2; D remains unclear. CDR1 and CDR2 from the germline V gene are KGHSH and LQKENI. This CDR3 is 16 amino acids long. The V gene lost 4 bases and the J gene lost 0 bases, with 12 bases spanning the gap. The CDR3 bases that were read are TGTGCCAGCTCACGGTCAGAACCCTCGAACACCGGGGAG. It specifies CASSRSEPSNTGE. The whole CDR3 sequence reads CASSRSEPSNTGELFF.

This clone was counted only a few times. The CDR3 is cut off 3 residues early in the read; its end comes from the germline J gene. This chain uses TRBV19 with TRBJ2-3; 10 nucleotides agree with TRBD1. The CDR3 is 15 residues long. In germline, CDR1 is LNHDA, CDR2 SQIVND (reference sequence). J lost 5 bases, V lost 2 bases, and 4 bases had no gene match. The sequenced CDR3 bases are TGTGCCAGTAGTATACCGGGACAGGGGAAAGATACG. The encoded protein is CASSIPGQGKDT. The whole CDR3 protein is CASSIPGQGKDTQYF.

This clone was found a few times. The CDR3 end lies 3 residues beyond the end of the read and is filled in from the germline J gene. This sequence joins TRBV18 and TRBJ2-5; 10 bases match TRBD1. J was trimmed by 3 bases and V by 6 bases; bases with no gene match: 4. This CDR3 has 14 amino acids. The germline V gene encodes CDR1 KGHSH and CDR2 LQKENI. CDR3 region: CASSPGTGEETQYF. The part of the CDR3 DNA that was read is TGTGCCAGCTCCCCCGGGACAGGGGAAGAGACC.

The table lists this clone with many counts. Read sequence stops 3 residues before the CDR3 end, and the germline J gene provides the missing end. This chain uses TRBV10-3 with TRBJ1-2; no clear D. The germline V and J ends were trimmed by 2 bases and 7 bases, with 11 bases remaining between them. CDR3 length: 13 amino acids. Germline CDR1 ENHRY, CDR2 SYGVKD. The DNA read from the CDR3 is TGTGCCATCAGTGAGGGGATCGGGGTTGGC. This encodes CAISEGIGVG. The whole CDR3 reads CAISEGIGVGYTF.

This clone has a count of ten or more. The missing CDR3 end, 3 residues past where the read stops, is filled in from the germline J gene. The chain joins TRBV6-2 or TRBV6-3 to TRBJ2-1; 8 bases fit TRBD2. CDR1 is MNHEY and CDR2 is SVGEGT in the germline V gene. Trimming cost V 6 bases and J 7 bases; bases outside gene matches: 8. This CDR3 has 14 residues. This CDR3 is CASRVNSGMNEQFF. Partial CDR3 DNA: TGTGCCAGCAGAGTAAATAGCGGGATGAATGAG.

On this clone: The read gets to within 3 residues of the CDR3 end, and the germline J gene fills in the rest. This sequence joins TRBV2 and TRBJ2-7, with TRBD2 as a possible D gene (6 bases). Between the trimmed V and J ends, which lost 6 bases and 3 bases, there was a span of 21 bases. This CDR3 region has 16 residues. Germline assignment: CDR1 SNHLY and CDR2 FYNNEI. CDR3 DNA (partial): TGTGCCAGCAGACAAGGAGGCGGGGAATGGGACTACGAG. Protein product: CASRQGGGEWDYE. The CDR3, in full, reads CASRQGGGEWDYEQYF.